This T cell receptor (beta chain) came from a study of T cell repertoires in cytomegalovirus infection. Across the study: Through public TCR beta signatures, both CMV infection and matching HLA type were indicated.

From the reads, TCRdb called clonotypes with MiXCR, one entry per CDR3 protein. The sample records approximately 500,000 distinct CDR3 sequences, approximately 17% being singletons. This clonotype occurred a few times. What it recognizes is unknown. Study-level results: Ex vivo responses were dominated by HLA-C-restricted CMV-specific TCR beta clonotypes. Identification of carriers of CMV plus the relevant HLA was performed using cumulative public TCR beta family frequency.

The specimen sequenced was CD8+ T cells from PBMCs. This sequence was found in a human donor in good health (CMV status not recorded). Some clones in this sample may be carry-over from other donors' samples.

DNA for the CDR3: TGTGCCAGCAGCTTGGAAGGCAGGGTGGGCGGCTACACCTTC. Its translation: CASSLEGRVGGYTF. The chain recombines TRBV5-4 with TRBJ1-2, with a weak D call TRBD1 (5 bases). The V gene's germline CDR1 is SGHNT and CDR2 YYREEE (reference sequence). V shed 0 bases and J shed 8 bases, with 14 bases lying between them. The CDR3 extends over 14 amino acids.